The table lists the clone carrying this T cell receptor beta chain with many counts. Its specificity is not known. These data are taken from a study of breast tumors, draining lymph nodes, adjacent tissues. General study results and limits: Compared with lymph nodes, tumors were less diverse; compared with nontumor tissue, more. The data were judged consistent with most tumor T cells coming from lymph node and expanding in tumor.

TCRdb fed the multiplex PCR reads into MiXCR, producing one record per CDR3 protein. The top ten hold 2.2% of the sample, which has about 130,000 distinct CDR3 sequences, roughly 20% seen once. This CDR3 is 15 amino acids long. V lost 4 bases and J lost 5, with 17 bases in between. Looked up from germline, CDR1 is MNHEY and CDR2 is SMNVEV (reference sequence). Samples came from axillary lymph nodes draining the breast cancer. V gene TRBV27 combines with J gene TRBJ1-2, with D tentatively TRBD1 (5 bases). The sequenced sample consisted of axillary lymph node tissue. The sequence came from a female donor with breast cancer. Some clones in this sample may be carry-over from other donors' samples. This CDR3 is CASSSSGTTRYGYTF. The CDR3 DNA sequence: TGTGCCAGCAGTTCCTCCGGGACTACTCGGTATGGCTACACCTTC.